This T cell receptor (beta chain) was identified in a study of regulatory T cells in long-lasting Graves disease. This clonotype occurred many times. Combining iRepertoire HTBI primers with Arm-PCR of CDR3 regions, the authors built TCR beta libraries. Each CDR3 protein is one row after TCRdb ran MiXCR on the multiplex PCR reads. The sample has around 500,000 distinct CDR3 sequences, about 14% seen once. As to time point: newly diagnosed GD, antithyroid drugs for less than 3 months. From RNA extracted from PBMCs, the TCR library was made. These records were also assigned to another study, of T cells in Graves' hyperthyroidism and ophthalmopathy. That publication notes: Carried out on the TCR CDR3, a first-round RT-PCR used the HTBI primer set.

This receptor was identified in a man aged 25 to 40 with Graves disease. Sequenced here: peripheral blood mononuclear cells (PBMCs), sampled at new diagnosis, from a patient treated with antithyroid drugs.

The CDR3, as DNA: TGTGCCAGCAGCTTAGTGAGGGGGTCCTACGAGCAGTACTTC. This codes for CASSLVRGSYEQYF. The rearrangement links TRBV11-2 to TRBJ2-7; the D gene is possibly TRBD1 (6 bases). V shed 1 base and J shed 1 base, with 8 bases lying between them. The CDR3 is made up of 14 amino acids. CDR1 SGHAT and CDR2 FQNNGV come from the germline V gene.